Below, 28 T cell receptor beta chains from the same sample are listed, as sequenced in a study of shared clonotypes between healthy human individuals. Clones were read by immunoSEQ multiplex PCR, and TCRdb kept only the in-frame ones, dropping some. The profile shows millions of clones, over 85% of them singletons. Sequencing input: naive CD4+ T cells from PBMCs. Sample subset: CD45RA+ positively selected. These receptors all come from a man aged 18-30 years in good health. Some clones in this sample may be carry-over from other donors' samples.

This rearrangement joins TRBV15 to TRBJ2-7, with D possibly TRBD1 on 6 matching bases. V lost 0 bases to trimming and J lost 6 bases, with 21 bases between them. The CDR3 is made up of 17 amino acids. CDR1 is LNHNV, CDR2 YYDKDF, per germline (reference sequence). CDR3 DNA sequence: TGTGCCACCAGCAGAGAGCCCCCAGGGGCCCATTGGTTCGAGCAGTACTTC. This codes for CATSREPPGAHWFEQYF.

This chain connects TRBV7-6 to TRBJ2-1; 7 bases line up with TRBD2. Germline V gene data show CDR1 as SGHVS and CDR2 as FNYEAQ. V was pared by 5 bases and J by 4 bases, with 8 bases of the junction left unmatched. This CDR3 is 15 amino acids long. The CDR3 here is CASSRGSTQYNEQFF. CDR3 in DNA: TGTGCCAGCAGCCGCGGGAGTACGCAATACAATGAGCAGTTCTTC. The variable domain in full, with the rest retrieved from reference TRBV7-6 and TRBJ2-1, is GAGVSQSPRYKVTKRGQDVALRCDPISGHVSLYWYRQALGQGPEFLTYFNYEAQQDKSGLPNDRFSAERPEGSISTLTIQRTEQRDSAMYRCASSRGSTQYNEQFFGPGTRLTVL.

The chain joins TRBV18 to TRBJ2-7, with 7 nucleotides matching TRBD1. The CDR3 has 14 amino acids. Looked up from germline, CDR1 is KGHSH and CDR2 is LQKENI. V lost 8 bases to trimming and J lost 5 bases; unmatched junction nucleotides: 12. The CDR3 DNA follows: TGTGCCAGCCTCCCGACAGGGAAAACCGACGAGCAGTACTTC. Encoded protein: CASLPTGKTDEQYF.

This sequence joins TRBV6-6 and TRBJ1-5; D is ambiguous. There are 16 residues in the CDR3. From germline, CDR1 is MNHNY and CDR2 SVGAGI (reference sequence). V lost 6 bases to trimming and J lost 2 bases, with 17 bases between them. The CDR3 DNA reads as TGTGCCAGCAGCCCACCGGGCCCGCCGGGCAATCAGCCCCAGCATTTT. Residues: CASSPPGPPGNQPQHF.

Only one count was recorded for this clone. The rearrangement uses TRBV28 and TRBJ2-7, with 8 nucleotides matching TRBD1. V shed 8 bases, J shed 2 bases, and the junction held 17 bases outside the gene matches. Germline-derived CDR1 and CDR2 are MDHEN and SYDVKM. This CDR3 spans 17 amino acids. The CDR3 spells CASESPAQGARPYEQYF. The CDR3 nucleotides read TGTGCCAGCGAGAGCCCGGCCCAGGGGGCTCGGCCCTACGAGCAGTACTTC.

The chain joins TRBV4-1 to TRBJ2-1; D remains unclear. The V gene's germline CDR1 is MGHRA and CDR2 YSYEKL. V gave up 7 bases and J gave up 4 bases, with 17 bases separating them. The CDR3 is 15 amino acids. CDR3 sequence reads: CASTPRALGYNEQFF. The CDR3 DNA reads as TGCGCCAGCACCCCCCGGGCCCTGGGTTACAATGAGCAGTTCTTC.

This rearrangement joins TRBV27 to TRBJ2-1, with 14 bases aligning to TRBD2. The germline V gene encodes CDR1 MNHEY and CDR2 SMNVEV (reference sequence). This CDR3 is 15 amino acids long. V lost 8 bases, J lost 6 bases, and 6 bases stayed unmatched. Here the CDR3 DNA reads TGTGCCAGCCAAAGTGGACTAGCGGGAGGCAATGAGCAGTTCTTC. Protein sequence: CASQSGLAGGNEQFF.

The rearrangement uses TRBV25-1 and TRBJ1-1; D possibly corresponds to TRBD1 (6 bases). The germline V gene has CDR1 MGHDK and CDR2 SYGVNS. Trimming stripped 3 bases from V and 5 bases from J, with 19 bases between. The CDR3 is 16 residues long. The DNA for the CDR3 is TGTGCCAGCAGTGAGGGCGGGGGCGCGCGGAGGACTGAAGCTTTCTTT. The encoded protein is CASSEGGGARRTEAFF.

This sequence joins TRBV5-4 and TRBJ2-7; no clear D. V lost 5 bases, J lost 5 bases, and 14 bases lay in between. The CDR3 runs 13 residues. Per germline, CDR1 SGHNT and CDR2 YYREEE (reference sequence). The CDR3 DNA sequence: TGTGCCAGCAGATTTTCGGGCTATGACGAGCAGTACTTC. It yields the protein CASRFSGYDEQYF.

The chain links TRBV6-5 to TRBJ2-3, with 8 nucleotides matching TRBD1. CDR1 and CDR2 (germline): MNHEY, SVGAGI. The CDR3 consists of 15 residues. J lost 3 bases, V lost 6 bases, and 8 bases had no gene match. The CDR3 DNA sequence: TGTGCCAGCAGCCCCCAGGGGGCAAGGACAGATACGCAGTATTTT. It encodes CASSPQGARTDTQYF.

This chain joins TRBV2 and TRBJ1-1; TRBD1 is a possible D gene (6 bases). The length of the CDR3 is 14 residues. V shed 10 bases and J shed 0 bases, with 15 bases lying between them. CDR1 SNHLY and CDR2 FYNNEI come from the germline V gene. CDR3 amino acids: CATHKQGMNTEAFF. CDR3 DNA: TGTGCCACCCATAAACAGGGAATGAACACTGAAGCTTTCTTT. The full variable domain, rest sourced from reference TRBV2 and TRBJ1-1, is EPEVTQTPSHQVTQMGQEVILRCVPISNHLYFYWYRQILGQKVEFLVSFYNNEISEKSEIFDDQFSVERPDGSNFTLKIRSTKLEDSAMYFCATHKQGMNTEAFFGQGTRLTVV.

This clone was detected a few times. The V and J genes are TRBV7-9 and TRBJ2-5; no clear D gene. The ends were cut back, 5 bases at V and 5 bases at J, with 9 bases in the middle. The germline CDR1 and CDR2 sequences are SEHNR and FQNEAQ (reference sequence). This CDR3 contains 12 residues. DNA of the CDR3: TGTGCCAGCAGCCCCTTAGGGGAGACCCAGTACTTC. It yields the protein CASSPLGETQYF.

On this clone itself: This sample also contains other DNA sequences that code for the same CDR3. V and J are TRBV7-7 and TRBJ2-1, with TRBD2 matching 7 bases. Trimming cost V 1 base and J 2 bases; bases outside gene matches: 2. CDR3 size: 15 residues. Per the germline V gene, CDR1 is SSHAT and CDR2 is FNYEAQ (reference sequence). The CDR3 DNA is TGTGCCAGCAGCTTAGGTCTAGCGGCCTACAATGAGCAGTTCTTC. The encoded protein is CASSLGLAAYNEQFF.

CDR3 residues: CASHGAATNEKLFF. For the CDR3, the DNA is TGTGCCAGCCACGGGGCAGCAACTAATGAAAAACTGTTTTTT. The J gene is TRBJ1-4, the V gene TRBV28; tentative D call: TRBD1 (5 bases). CDR3 size: 14 residues. Germline V CDR1 and CDR2: MDHEN, SYDVKM. The V end was cut by 8 bases, the J end by 0 bases, with 10 bases between.

To note about this clone: Distinct nucleotide sequences in the sample also encode this CDR3. CDR3 loop: CASSSPQPQHF. In nucleotides, the CDR3 is TGTGCCAGCAGTTCCCCCCAGCCCCAGCATTTT. The chain has TRBV28 and TRBJ1-5; D unresolved. In germline, CDR1 is MDHEN, CDR2 SYDVKM. Trimming removed 4 bases at V and 7 bases at J, with 5 bases between. This CDR3 is 11 amino acids long.

The chain carries TRBV14 and TRBJ2-5, with D possibly being TRBD1 or TRBD2 (5 bases each). Germline V gene lookup returns CDR1 SGHDN and CDR2 FVKESK. CDR3 length equals 14 residues. V was clipped by 3 bases and J by 5 bases, with 13 bases between them. The CDR3 loop is CASSHIGTVETQYF. CDR3 sequence (DNA): TGTGCCAGCAGCCACATAGGGACGGTGGAGACCCAGTACTTC.

The CDR3 nucleotides are TGTGCCAGCAGTGAATACTCAGGGCAGCCCCAGCATTTT. Translated, it gives CASSEYSGQPQHF. The V and J genes are TRBV25-1 and TRBJ1-5; possibly TRBD1 for D (5 bases). The CDR3 spans 13 residues. V was shortened by 0 bases and J by 7 bases, with 7 bases between the two germline ends. Germline V gene data show CDR1 as MGHDK and CDR2 as SYGVNS.

This clone was counted a few times. The rearrangement links TRBV5-4 to TRBJ2-3; either TRBD1 or TRBD2 may fit D (5 bases each). V gave up 1 base and J gave up 0 bases, with 6 bases separating them. Germline V lookup: CDR1 SGHNT, CDR2 YYREEE (reference sequence). The CDR3 contains 14 residues. The CDR3 sequence: CASSLWGSTDTQYF. The CDR3 DNA reads TGTGCCAGCAGCTTGTGGGGGAGCACAGATACGCAGTATTTT.

The chain links TRBV15 to TRBJ1-1; no clear D gene. Germline lookup yields CDR1 LNHNV and CDR2 YYDKDF (reference sequence). The CDR3 extends over 13 amino acids. V was cut by 0 bases and J by 9 bases, with 11 bases left in between. The CDR3 reads CATSRDGVLQAFF. As DNA, the CDR3 is TGTGCCACCAGCAGAGATGGGGTGCTTCAAGCTTTCTTT.

V is TRBV6-1 and J is TRBJ2-7; unclear D gene. Germline V gives CDR1 MNHNS, CDR2 SASEGT. V was clipped by 2 bases and J by 2 bases, with 13 bases between them. The CDR3 is 15 amino acids. CDR3: CASSETSGSPYEQYF. The CDR3 coding sequence is TGTGCCAGCAGTGAAACGTCGGGCTCACCCTACGAGCAGTACTTC.

For the CDR3, the DNA is TGCGCCAGCAGCCAAGATCCCCCACAGGGAGGCTACACCTTC. Translation: CASSQDPPQGGYTF. The chain carries TRBV4-3 and TRBJ1-2; maybe TRBD1 (6 bases). Germline V gene lookup returns CDR1 LGHNA and CDR2 YSLEER. V lost 0 bases, J lost 8 bases, and 13 bases lay in between. The length of the CDR3 is 14 residues.

To note about this clone: Other DNA sequences within the sample encode an identical CDR3. The chain joins TRBV7-2 to TRBJ2-7; D is ambiguous. The CDR3 contains 12 residues. Germline-derived CDR1 and CDR2 are SGHTA and FQGNSA. The V and J ends lost 6 bases and 4 bases respectively, with 10 bases between them. The CDR3 DNA reads as TGTGCCAGCAGTTTCCTAGGTTACGAGCAGTACTTC. The encoded protein is CASSFLGYEQYF.

V is TRBV2 and J is TRBJ2-1, with 16 bases identical to TRBD2. V trimming: 6 bases; J trimming: 16 bases; junction bases outside the gene matches: 12. CDR1 is SNHLY, CDR2 FYNNEI, per germline. The CDR3 covers 15 residues. The CDR3 loop reads CASRAGTSGRASEFF. The CDR3 nucleotides are TGTGCCAGCAGAGCCGGGACTAGCGGGAGGGCCTCGGAATTCTTC.

The rearrangement links TRBV28 to TRBJ1-2; D unresolved. The V and J ends lost 3 bases and 6 bases respectively, with 8 bases between them. Germline V lookup: CDR1 MDHEN, CDR2 SYDVKM. This CDR3 region has 12 residues. Here the CDR3 reads CASSFRRDGYTF. The DNA for the CDR3 is TGTGCCAGCAGTTTTAGAAGAGATGGCTACACCTTC.

The rearrangement uses TRBV28 and TRBJ2-7; D perhaps matches TRBD1 (6 bases). V was shortened by 7 bases and J by 4 bases, with 11 bases between the two germline ends. This CDR3 comprises 12 residues. Per germline, CDR1 MDHEN and CDR2 SYDVKM. CDR3 protein: CASTTDRYEQYF. The CDR3 DNA reads TGTGCCAGCACCACCGACAGGTACGAGCAGTACTTC.

This chain connects TRBV5-4 to TRBJ2-7, with 9 positions matching TRBD2. The length of the CDR3 is 15 residues. CDR1 is SGHNT and CDR2 is YYREEE in the germline V gene (reference sequence). Trimming took 2 bases from V and 4 from J; bases not matched to a gene: 7. The CDR3 region is CASSLGSGSRYEQYF. The CDR3 region has the DNA TGTGCCAGCAGCTTAGGTAGCGGGAGCCGATACGAGCAGTACTTC.

V and J are TRBV5-1 and TRBJ2-1, with D tentatively TRBD1 (5 bases). The CDR3 totals 14 residues. V dropped 2 bases and J dropped 2 bases, with 8 bases sitting between them. Per the germline V gene, CDR1 is SGHRS and CDR2 is YFSETQ. The CDR3 coding sequence is TGCGCCAGCAGCTTTACAGGCCCCTACAATGAGCAGTTCTTC. Its translation is CASSFTGPYNEQFF.

The J gene is TRBJ2-7, the V gene TRBV7-2; TRBD2 agrees at 7 bases. With 0 bases clipped from V and 0 bases from J, the junction kept 2 bases outside the gene matches. CDR1 and CDR2 (germline): SGHTA, FQGNSA. The CDR3 length is 15 residues. The CDR3 is CASSLAGGISYEQYF. CDR3 DNA: TGTGCCAGCAGCTTAGCGGGAGGGATCTCCTACGAGCAGTACTTC.